The 29 T cell receptor beta chains given below trace back to one sample, sequenced in a study of T cell responses to AZD1222 COVID-19 vaccine. This table comes from immunoSEQ multiplex PCR, and its TCRdb copy is limited to in-frame clones, with some not included. The sample lists about 59,000 clones; approximately 92% were seen once. Sequenced here: peripheral blood, sampled 28 days after the second AZD1222 dose. Receptors originate from an adult who received the AZD1222 COVID-19 vaccine.

This clone was detected only once. The chain is built from TRBV6-5 and TRBJ1-2; TRBD1 might be the D (6 bases). From germline, CDR1 is MNHEY and CDR2 SVGAGI. V was clipped by 2 bases and J by 2 bases, with 12 bases between them. The CDR3 contains 15 residues. CDR3 amino acids: CASSYDRPSNYGYTF. The CDR3 DNA reads TGTGCCAGCAGTTACGACAGGCCGTCAAACTATGGCTACACCTTC.

This chain connects TRBV5-4 to TRBJ1-1; 9 bases agree with TRBD1. CDR1 is SGHNT, CDR2 YYREEE, per germline (reference sequence). This CDR3 contains 15 residues. J was trimmed by 6 bases and V by 1 base; bases with no gene match: 7. CDR3 sequence: CASSLHPGQGAEAFF. The CDR3 nucleotides read TGTGCCAGCAGCTTGCACCCGGGACAGGGAGCTGAAGCTTTCTTT.

The V gene is TRBV6-5, the J gene TRBJ1-1; D perhaps matches TRBD1 (5 bases). Per the germline V gene, CDR1 is MNHEY and CDR2 is SVGAGI. The CDR3 consists of 13 residues. V was trimmed by 2 bases and J by 9 bases, leaving 13 bases between them. The CDR3 nucleotides are TGTGCCAGCAGTTACGACGGGACTCAAAAAGCTTTCTTT. Residues: CASSYDGTQKAFF.

This chain links TRBV7-2 with TRBJ2-7; TRBD1 matches 11 bases. CDR1 is SGHTA, CDR2 FQGNSA, per germline. J was trimmed by 1 base and V by 5 bases; bases with no gene match: 4. The CDR3 is 15 residues long. CDR3 residues: CASSQGQGASYEQYF. In DNA form, the CDR3 reads TGTGCCAGCAGCCAAGGACAGGGGGCGTCCTACGAGCAGTACTTC.

J is TRBJ1-2 and V is TRBV11-2; D may be TRBD1 (5 bases). The V and J ends lost 5 bases and 3 bases respectively, with 16 bases between them. The germline V gene encodes CDR1 SGHAT and CDR2 FQNNGV. This CDR3 has 15 residues. The CDR3 bases are TGTGCCAGCAGCCTATCGCCGGGACTCCACTATGGCTACACCTTC. Protein sequence: CASSLSPGLHYGYTF.

The chain is built from TRBV5-8 and TRBJ2-7; D is unresolved. Germline V CDR1 and CDR2: SGHTS, YDEGEE. The CDR3 is made up of 13 amino acids. V lost 0 bases and J 9 bases, leaving 13 bases between the germline ends. The CDR3 DNA reads TGTGCCAGCAGCTTGGTAGGCCCTGCCGGGCAGTACTTC. This codes for CASSLVGPAGQYF.

The chain carries TRBV27 and TRBJ1-1; TRBD1 is a possible D gene (6 bases). Germline values: CDR1 MNHEY, CDR2 SMNVEV (reference sequence). Trimming cost V 3 bases and J 1 base, with 12 bases left between them. The CDR3 spans 15 residues. The CDR3 nucleotides are TGTGCCAGCAGTTTGAGAGGGGGGCAGAACACTGAAGCTTTCTTT. This translates into CASSLRGGQNTEAFF.

The genes are TRBV5-4 and TRBJ1-1; 11 bases line up with TRBD1. The CDR3 extends over 15 amino acids. V shed 4 bases, J shed 11 bases, and the junction held 13 bases outside the gene matches. The V gene's germline CDR1 is SGHNT and CDR2 YYREEE (reference sequence). CDR3 in amino acids: CASSRWTGGGLEAFF. The CDR3 nucleotides read TGTGCCAGCAGCCGCTGGACAGGGGGCGGACTGGAGGCTTTCTTT.

The chain links TRBV21-1 to TRBJ2-7; no check of the table's D call, TRBD2, against the DNA was made. TRBV21-1 is recorded as a pseudogene. The CDR3 has 14 amino acids. CDR3 sequence: CASGRTTQAYEQYF. CDR3 DNA: TGTGCCAGCGGCCGGACTACCCAAGCCTACGAGCAGTACTTC.

The chain couples TRBV5-1 to TRBJ2-3; D gene uncertain. The CDR3 is made up of 15 amino acids. V was cut by 3 bases and J by 0 bases, with 11 bases left in between. The germline gives CDR1 SGHRS, CDR2 YFSETQ. CDR3 loop: CASSSTTTSTDTQYF. Written as DNA, the CDR3 is TGCGCCAGCAGCTCCACTACAACTAGCACAGATACGCAGTATTTT.

The J gene is TRBJ2-2, the V gene TRBV19; 10 nucleotides match TRBD1. V lost 9 bases and J lost 4; bases outside the gene matches: 11. There are 16 residues in the CDR3. Per the germline V gene, CDR1 is LNHDA and CDR2 is SQIVND (reference sequence). The CDR3 sequence: CASYPDRGLGTGELFF. CDR3 sequence (DNA): TGTGCCAGCTACCCAGACAGGGGGCTAGGCACCGGGGAGCTGTTTTTT.

The V call is TRBV7-2, the J call TRBJ2-7; 12 bases align to TRBD2. Germline V gives CDR1 SGHTA, CDR2 FQGNSA. This CDR3 region has 14 residues. V dropped 5 bases and J dropped 4; count of bases not matched to a gene: 3. The CDR3 protein is CASSVLAGGYEQYF. In DNA, the CDR3 is TGTGCCAGCAGCGTACTAGCGGGAGGTTACGAGCAGTACTTC.

The chain couples TRBV7-6 to TRBJ2-6, with 9 bases matching TRBD1. V gave up 1 base and J gave up 0 bases; unmatched junction bases: 4. The CDR3 sequence is 18 residues long. Per germline, CDR1 SGHVS and CDR2 FNYEAQ. The DNA of the CDR3 is TGTGCCAGCAGCTTAGTGGGACAGGGTCGCTCTGGGGCCAACGTCCTGACTTTC. Residues: CASSLVGQGRSGANVLTF. The variable domain in full, with the rest retrieved from reference TRBV7-6 and TRBJ2-6, is GAGVSQSPRYKVTKRGQDVALRCDPISGHVSLYWYRQALGQGPEFLTYFNYEAQQDKSGLPNDRFSAERPEGSISTLTIQRTEQRDSAMYRCASSLVGQGRSGANVLTFGAGSRLTVL.

The V and J genes are TRBV29-1 and TRBJ2-2; the D gene could be TRBD1 or TRBD2 (5 bases each). V gave up 6 bases and J gave up 4 bases, with 15 bases separating them. There are 14 residues in the CDR3. CDR1 SQVTM and CDR2 ANQGSEA come from the germline V gene. CDR3 bases: TGCAGCGTCACAAGTCCCGGGGCCACCGGGGAGCTGTTTTTT. This sequence encodes CSVTSPGATGELFF.

The chain has TRBV15 and TRBJ2-1, with TRBD2 as a possible D gene (5 bases). Germline CDR1 reads LNHNV; CDR2 reads YYDKDF (reference sequence). Between the trimmed V and J ends, which lost 0 bases and 5 bases, there was a span of 14 bases. This CDR3 region has 16 residues. The CDR3 nucleotides are TGTGCCACCAGCAGAGACATATTACTAGGGAACAATGAGCAGTTCTTC. Translated: CATSRDILLGNNEQFF.

The chain links TRBV7-9 to TRBJ2-7, with a possible D match to TRBD2 (5 bases). V shed 3 bases and J shed 3 bases, with 12 bases lying between them. The CDR3 sequence is 14 residues long. Germline V lookup: CDR1 SEHNR, CDR2 FQNEAQ (reference sequence). The CDR3 sequence: CASSLVPGSYEQYF. CDR3 nucleotide sequence: TGTGCCAGCAGCTTGGTCCCTGGGAGCTACGAGCAGTACTTC.

CDR3 sequence reads: CASSLRVSGQGDTGELFF. The CDR3 DNA sequence: TGTGCCAGCAGTTTAAGGGTATCGGGACAGGGGGACACCGGGGAGCTGTTTTTT. This sequence joins TRBV27 and TRBJ2-2; 11 bases line up with TRBD1. CDR1 is MNHEY, CDR2 SMNVEV, per germline (reference sequence). V trimming: 2 bases; J trimming: 3 bases; junction bases outside the gene matches: 8. There are 18 residues in the CDR3.

This chain links TRBV27 with TRBJ1-2, with TRBD1 identical over 8 bases. V shed 6 bases, J shed 5 bases, and the junction held 5 bases outside the gene matches. CDR1 is MNHEY and CDR2 is SMNVEV in the germline V gene (reference sequence). CDR3 length: 13 amino acids. The DNA for the CDR3 is TGTGCCAGCAGACCACAGGGGGAATATGGCTACACCTTC. Encoded protein: CASRPQGEYGYTF.

The chain joins TRBV9 to TRBJ2-7, with 12 bases matching TRBD2. Unmatched junction bases numbered 10, after V lost 3 bases and J lost 6 bases. This CDR3 is built from 16 residues. Germline CDR1 is SGDLS and CDR2 is YYNGEE. The CDR3 reads CASSGPGTSGSSEQYF. The DNA of the CDR3 is TGTGCCAGCAGCGGCCCCGGGACTAGCGGGTCGTCCGAGCAGTACTTC.

This clone was seen only once. The junction does not match germline at one end; this may be a read error. The DNA for the CDR3 is TGTGCTAGCAGCCCCGGGACTCCCGGCGATACGCAGTATTTT. The encoded protein is CASSPGTPGDTQYF. The chain combines TRBV7-7 with TRBJ2-3; maybe TRBD2 (6 bases). The CDR3 is 14 amino acids. Germline-derived CDR1 and CDR2 are SSHAT and FNYEAQ (reference sequence).

This clone showed up just once. The chain recombines TRBV29-1 with TRBJ2-1, with D unclear. With 4 bases removed from V and 1 base from J, the gap between germline ends came to 17 bases. Looked up from germline, CDR1 is SQVTM and CDR2 is ANQGSEA. The CDR3 loop spans 16 amino acids. The CDR3 sequence is CSVGFPNAKSYNEQFF. CDR3 sequence (DNA): TGCAGCGTTGGATTCCCCAATGCCAAATCCTACAATGAGCAGTTCTTC.

The count of this clone is one. The chain has TRBV6-2 or TRBV6-3 and TRBJ2-5; D not certain. Trimming took 5 bases from V and 6 from J, leaving 7 bases between them. Looked up from germline, CDR1 is MNHEY and CDR2 is SVGEGT. The CDR3 runs to 11 residues. The CDR3 sequence: CASSPVKTQYF. The CDR3 DNA follows: TGTGCCAGCAGTCCCGTGAAGACCCAGTACTTC.

This clone turned up a few times. The V gene is TRBV28, the J gene TRBJ1-5; D is perhaps TRBD1 (6 bases). This CDR3 is built from 13 residues. V was clipped by 5 bases and J by 7 bases, with 12 bases between them. The V gene's germline CDR1 is MDHEN and CDR2 SYDVKM. This CDR3 reads CASSVRGHQPQHF. CDR3 DNA sequence: TGTGCCAGCAGTGTCAGGGGCCACCAGCCCCAGCATTTT.

The gene calls are TRBV9 and TRBJ1-4; TRBD1 is a possible D gene (6 bases). Trimming left V 0 bases short and J 8 bases short, with 11 bases between. CDR1 SGDLS and CDR2 YYNGEE come from the germline V gene. This CDR3 region has 14 residues. The chain's CDR3 is CASSVGGAREKLFF. CDR3 coding DNA: TGTGCCAGCAGCGTAGGGGGGGCCCGGGAAAAACTGTTTTTT.

The chain is built from TRBV6-1 and TRBJ2-6, with unresolved D. The CDR3 sequence is 15 residues long. V was shortened by 2 bases and J by 0 bases, with 5 bases between the two germline ends. Germline CDR1 and CDR2: MNHNS and SASEGT. The CDR3 DNA sequence: TGTGCCAGCAGTGAAAGGGCCTCTGGGGCCAACGTCCTGACTTTC. Translation gives CASSERASGANVLTF.

A note on this clone: Other nucleotide sequences from this sample produce the same CDR3. The chain has TRBV5-1 and TRBJ1-2; D is possibly TRBD1 (5 bases). Trimming removed 2 bases at V and 3 bases at J, with 11 bases between. The CDR3 runs to 14 residues. Germline V lookup: CDR1 SGHRS, CDR2 YFSETQ. This chain's CDR3 is CASSLGQGDYGYTF. CDR3 nucleotide sequence: TGCGCCAGCAGCTTAGGGCAGGGAGACTATGGCTACACCTTC.

V gene TRBV5-1 combines with J gene TRBJ2-3; TRBD2 matches at 13 bases. The CDR3 runs 17 residues. Germline trimming cut 2 bases from V and 2 bases from J; bases unmatched to any gene: 5. Germline V gene data show CDR1 as SGHRS and CDR2 as YFSETQ. CDR3 coding DNA: TGCGCCAGCAGCTTCGGACTAGCGGGAGTTACCACAGATACGCAGTATTTT. Its protein is CASSFGLAGVTTDTQYF.

CDR3 amino acids: CASSLGGVGNEKLFF. Here the CDR3 DNA reads TGTGCCAGCAGCTTGGGTGGAGTCGGTAATGAAAAACTGTTTTTT. This chain joins TRBV5-5 and TRBJ1-4; D is unresolved. Trimming took off 0 bases at V and 4 bases at J, with 10 bases between the two ends. CDR3 length: 15 amino acids. Germline V gene lookup returns CDR1 SGHKS and CDR2 YYEKEE (reference sequence).

The genes are TRBV2 and TRBJ2-3; a weak D match, TRBD1 (5 bases). This CDR3 is 14 amino acids long. Per the germline V gene, CDR1 is SNHLY and CDR2 is FYNNEI. The V end lost 6 bases, the J end lost 3 bases, and 13 bases lay between the germline ends. CDR3 nucleotide sequence: TGTGCCAGCAGAGCCCCCAGGGAAACAGATACGCAGTATTTT. Its translation: CASRAPRETDTQYF. The entire variable domain, with the rest obtained from reference TRBV2 and TRBJ2-3, is as follows: EPEVTQTPSHQVTQMGQEVILRCVPISNHLYFYWYRQILGQKVEFLVSFYNNEISEKSEIFDDQFSVERPDGSNFTLKIRSTKLEDSAMYFCASRAPRETDTQYFGPGTRLTVL.